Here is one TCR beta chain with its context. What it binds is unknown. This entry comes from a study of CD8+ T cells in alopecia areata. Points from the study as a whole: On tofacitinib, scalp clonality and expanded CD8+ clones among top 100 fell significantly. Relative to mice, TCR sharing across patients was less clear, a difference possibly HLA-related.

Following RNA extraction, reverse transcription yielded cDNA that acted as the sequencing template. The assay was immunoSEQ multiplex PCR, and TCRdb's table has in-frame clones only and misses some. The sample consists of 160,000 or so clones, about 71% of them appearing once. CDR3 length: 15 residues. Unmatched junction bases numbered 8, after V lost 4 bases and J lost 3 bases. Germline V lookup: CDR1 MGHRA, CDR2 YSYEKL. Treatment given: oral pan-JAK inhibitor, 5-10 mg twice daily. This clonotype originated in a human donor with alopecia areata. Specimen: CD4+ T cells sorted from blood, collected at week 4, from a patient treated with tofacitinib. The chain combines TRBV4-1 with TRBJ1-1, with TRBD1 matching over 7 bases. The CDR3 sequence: CASSLTTGKDTEAFF. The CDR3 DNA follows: TGCGCCAGCAGCCTAACGACAGGGAAGGACACTGAAGCTTTCTTT.